Listed below are T cell receptor beta chains from one sample, sequenced in a study of blood T cell repertoires in COVID-19. Generated by immunoSEQ multiplex PCR, the TCRdb table keeps only in-frame clones and is missing some. Here the sample spans 240,000 or so clones, 88% being singletons. Sequenced material: peripheral blood. The receptors shown here come from a woman in her 30s with acute or convalescent COVID-19. Each CDR3 is given without its conserved first and last residue. A D gene is named only where the DNA matches it firmly.

V	D	J	CDR3
TRBV21-1	-	TRBJ2-1	ASSDQGQNNEQF
TRBV5-1	-	TRBJ2-1	ASSLVGASYNEQF
TRBV30	-	TRBJ2-5	AWSGRRGETQY
TRBV30	TRBD1	TRBJ1-4	AWHRDSGEKLF
TRBV24-1	TRBD2	TRBJ2-7	ATSDPRAGSAYEQY
TRBV21-1	-	TRBJ1-1	ASSNLTVTEAF
TRBV6-2/TRBV6-3	TRBD2	TRBJ2-5	ASSSTISGNQETQY
TRBV11-3	TRBD2	TRBJ2-1	ASSLRAGGVYEQF
TRBV6-6	TRBD1	TRBJ2-7	ASSYSIDRGHEQY
TRBV24-1	-	TRBJ1-1	ATSDGDISEAF
TRBV6-1	TRBD2	TRBJ2-3	ASSEGPGGPTDTQY
TRBV9	TRBD2	TRBJ2-4	ASSGAGDIQY
TRBV6-6	-	TRBJ2-1	ASSPSGVGGEQF
TRBV4-2	-	TRBJ2-2	ASSPSGAPGELF
TRBV28	TRBD2	TRBJ2-1	ASSSHGAGVENEQF
TRBV5-1	-	TRBJ2-2	ASSPLGGGNGELF
TRBV9	-	TRBJ2-2	ASSAANPRSPGELF
TRBV10-3	-	TRBJ2-5	AISESNGRMGSETQY
TRBV19	-	TRBJ2-7	ASSISSRSDEQY
TRBV7-2	TRBD2	TRBJ2-1	ASSLGPSGRINEQF
TRBV7-9	TRBD1	TRBJ1-5	ASSYSTGGWRQPQH
TRBV4-1	TRBD2	TRBJ2-3	ASSHASGSTDTQY
TRBV5-3	TRBD2	TRBJ2-7	ARSPSWGQREVREQY
TRBV29-1	-	TRBJ1-1	SVRGGTEAF
TRBV4-2	-	TRBJ2-7	ASSQVSSPEQY
TRBV6-5	-	TRBJ1-5	ASSYSGGDQPQH
TRBV9	TRBD2	TRBJ2-2	ASNPTSGLASGELF
TRBV5-4	TRBD1	TRBJ1-2	ATIGPPGGADYGYT
TRBV6-1	-	TRBJ2-5	ASSELGWERGETQY
TRBV5-1	TRBD1	TRBJ2-2	ASSLNRGKGELF
TRBV9	TRBD1	TRBJ2-7	ASSVGPQGDYEQY
TRBV9	TRBD1	TRBJ2-5	ASSVGGGETQY
TRBV11-2	-	TRBJ2-2	ASSLVLGATGELF
TRBV6-2/TRBV6-3	TRBD2	TRBJ2-3	ASSRGLAGPKGPDTQY
TRBV7-8	-	TRBJ2-7	ASSPETTYEQY
TRBV30	TRBD2	TRBJ2-3	AWSSGAGGDTQY
TRBV7-2	-	TRBJ1-3	ASSSRRGSNTIY
TRBV15	-	TRBJ1-6	ATSRDRRNSPLH
TRBV15	TRBD2	TRBJ2-2	ATLPIGLAGELF
TRBV24-1	-	TRBJ2-3	ARKCGGAADTQY
TRBV2	TRBD1	TRBJ2-1	ASSVGQGAGYEQF
TRBV24-1	TRBD2	TRBJ2-3	ATKSDREPLAGEMIDTQY
TRBV6-1	TRBD1	TRBJ2-7	ASSELGRGFNEQY
TRBV11-3	-	TRBJ2-7	ASSLGKTDPRDEQY
TRBV27	-	TRBJ2-4	ASSLSAGRGFQAKNIQY
TRBV7-2	-	TRBJ2-1	ASSPSSRSYNEQF
TRBV6-5	TRBD2	TRBJ2-1	ASSSLAGAYNEQF